The present T cell receptor (beta chain) was sequenced within a study of T-cell memory formation after mild COVID-19. Worth noting for this clonotype: The antigen remains unidentified.

TCRdb re-analysed the 5' RACE reads in MiXCR, keeping a single row per CDR3 protein. Of about 110,000 distinct CDR3 sequences in the sample, 13% to 15% are singletons; the top ten hold roughly 40%. General study results and limits: Mainly CM and EM harbored the contracting CD4+ clones; mainly EMRA harbored the CD8+ ones.

The CDR3 length is 13 residues. After removal of 8 bases from V and 3 bases from J, the junction contained 7 bases not matched to a gene. Per germline, CDR1 DFQATT and CDR2 SNEGSKA (reference sequence). Sequences were obtained from PBMCs or a T cell subset sorted from them (not recorded which). The V and J genes are TRBV20-1 and TRBJ2-7; 10 bases are a match to TRBD1. This receptor was identified in a man aged 18 to 35 who had mild COVID-19 (a few samples of this study predate the infection). Cell type and time point are not known. The CDR3 protein is CSCTRTGGYEQYV. The CDR3 DNA reads TGCAGTTGTACTCGGACAGGGGGCTACGAGCAGTACGTC.